The present T cell receptor (beta chain) was sequenced within a study of Ad26.COV2.S vaccination and SARS-CoV-2 variants. Assay: immunoSEQ multiplex PCR; the TCRdb copy retains only in-frame clones and omits some. The data contain hundreds of thousands of clones, about 88% of them seen just once; the ten biggest clones take up 2.5% to 3%. Indicated treatment: about 20 received Ad26.COV2.S at low or high dose, single or two shots; a few received placebo; per-sample allocation not given. Samples came from day 63 after the first vaccine or placebo injection. The sample consisted of peripheral blood, taken in a trial of Ad26.COV2.S vaccine versus placebo. The source is a person between 18 and 60 years old who received the Ad26.COV2.S COVID-19 vaccine or a placebo.

In DNA, the CDR3 is TGTGCCAGCAGTTACCAGGAAAAAAATTCACCCCTCCACTTT. The encoded protein is CASSYQEKNSPLHF. The chain links TRBV6-5 to TRBJ1-6; D is ambiguous. Between the trimmed V and J ends, which lost 2 bases and 7 bases, there was a span of 9 bases. Germline-derived CDR1 and CDR2 are MNHEY and SVGAGI. The CDR3 is made up of 14 amino acids.